These T cell receptor beta chains were read from a single sample in a study of T-cell reconstitution after alpha-beta-depleted transplantation in children. TCRdb reanalysed the PCR reads using MiXCR and keeps one entry per CDR3 protein. The data contain more than 90,000 distinct CDR3 sequences, 10% of them singletons. This specimen was PBMCs, taken before TCRalphabeta/CD19-depleted stem cell transplant. The receptors come from a boy aged 2-9 years with acute lymphoblastic leukemia, due to receive a stem cell transplant. Both conserved end residues are part of each CDR3. The D gene is left open where the match is weak. Some rows mark clone size as missing; the rest say once, few, many or name a class of expanded clone.

j_call v_call clone_size d_call cdr3_nt cdr3_aa
TRBJ2-2 TRBV27 many TRBD1 TGTGCCAGCCTGAACAGGGGTCACGGGGAGCTGTTTTTT CASLNRGHGELFF
TRBJ2-3 TRBV20-1 many - TGCAGTGCTATGGTACGGGTGGCCTCAGATACGCAGTATTTT CSAMVRVASDTQYF
TRBJ2-7 TRBV3-1 few - TGTGCCAGCAGCCAGGGTTGGAGCTACGAGCAGTACTTC CASSQGWSYEQYF
TRBJ2-5 TRBV25-1 - - TGTGCCAGCAGTGAAAATCCCGGGGTAGCGCCAGGAGAGACCCAGTACTTC CASSENPGVAPGETQYF
TRBJ2-3 TRBV20-1 many TRBD2 TGCAGTGCTAGGCCCGCGGGAGGGAGTACGCAGTATTTT CSARPAGGSTQYF
TRBJ2-1 TRBV29-1 many - TGCAGCGTTGGGCACAGCTCCTACAATGAGCAGTTCTTC CSVGHSSYNEQFF
TRBJ2-3 TRBV20-1 few TRBD2 TGCAGTGCTCCTACAGTACTAGCGGGAATGACAGATACGCAGTATTTT CSAPTVLAGMTDTQYF
TRBJ2-2 TRBV7-9 many TRBD1 TGTGCCAGCAGCGTCGACAGGGACCTCACCGGGGAGCTGTTTTTT CASSVDRDLTGELFF
TRBJ2-4 TRBV29-1 - - TGCAGCGTTGAAATGGAAGGGGCGCGAAGGGGGAACATTCAGTACTTC CSVEMEGARRGNIQYF
TRBJ2-3 TRBV18 - - TGTGCCAGCTCAAAGAGAGATACGCAGTATTTT CASSKRDTQYF
TRBJ2-1 TRBV5-1 many TRBD2 TGCGCCAGCAGCTGGGGGACTAGCGGGATTTACAATGAGCAGTTCTTC CASSWGTSGIYNEQFF
TRBJ2-7 TRBV7-6 - - TGTGCCAGCAACTTATCCCCCTCCTACGAGCAGTACTTC CASNLSPSYEQYF
TRBJ2-1 TRBV5-1 many TRBD2 TGCGCCAGCAGCTCTAGCGGGGAAACCTACAATGAGCAGTTCTTC CASSSSGETYNEQFF
TRBJ2-1 TRBV30 - - TGTGCCTGGGCTCAGAGTCACAATGAGCAGTTCTTC CAWAQSHNEQFF
TRBJ2-3 TRBV5-1 few - TGCGCCAGCAGCTTGGGTACCACAGATACGCAGTATTTT CASSLGTTDTQYF
TRBJ1-1 TRBV7-8 few TRBD1 TGTGCCAGCAGCTTGGACAGGGAACGTGACACTGAAGCTTTCTTT CASSLDRERDTEAFF